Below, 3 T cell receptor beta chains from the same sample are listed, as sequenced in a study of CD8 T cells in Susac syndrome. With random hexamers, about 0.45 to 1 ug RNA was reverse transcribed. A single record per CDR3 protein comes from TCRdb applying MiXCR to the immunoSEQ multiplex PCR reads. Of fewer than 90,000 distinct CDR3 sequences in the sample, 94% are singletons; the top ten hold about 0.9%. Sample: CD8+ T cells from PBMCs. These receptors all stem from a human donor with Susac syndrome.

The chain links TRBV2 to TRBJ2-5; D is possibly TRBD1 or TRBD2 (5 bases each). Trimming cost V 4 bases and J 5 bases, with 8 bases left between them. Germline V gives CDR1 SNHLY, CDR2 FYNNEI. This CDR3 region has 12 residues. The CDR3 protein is CASSGDGETQYF. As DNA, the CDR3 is TGTGCCAGCAGTGGGGACGGGGAGACCCAGTACTTC.

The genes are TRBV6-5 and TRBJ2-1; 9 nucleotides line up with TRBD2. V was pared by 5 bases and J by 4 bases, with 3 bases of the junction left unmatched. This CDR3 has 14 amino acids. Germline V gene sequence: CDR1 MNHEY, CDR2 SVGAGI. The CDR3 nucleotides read TGTGCCAGCAGTGCTAGCGGGGAGTACAATGAGCAGTTCTTC. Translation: CASSASGEYNEQFF.

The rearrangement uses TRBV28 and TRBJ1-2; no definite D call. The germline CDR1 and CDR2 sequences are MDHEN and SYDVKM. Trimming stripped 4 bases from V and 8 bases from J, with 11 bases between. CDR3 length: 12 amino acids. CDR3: CASSSTGIGYTF. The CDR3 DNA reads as TGTGCCAGCAGTTCTACGGGAATCGGCTACACCTTC.